Below, 23 T cell receptor beta chains from the same sample are listed, as sequenced in a study of cytomegalovirus exposure and HLA in healthy donors. PCR amplification relied on 60 Vbeta primers (plus 13 Jbeta primers). Repertoires were generated with immunoSEQ multiplex PCR, while TCRdb's copy carries only in-frame clones and drops some. The repertoire includes about 160,000 clones, roughly 87% of them detected once, and more than 1.3% sits in the top ten. Material for sequencing was PBMCs. All receptors derive from a girl under 18 in good health and CMV-seropositive.

This chain links TRBV5-1 with TRBJ2-5; 15 bases agree with TRBD2. Germline CDR1 reads SGHRS; CDR2 reads YFSETQ. J gave up 2 bases and V 4 bases, and 9 bases lay outside the gene matches. The length of the CDR3 is 18 residues. The CDR3 DNA is TGCGCCAGCAGCACTGGGGGACTAGCGGGGGGTCTTCAAGAGACCCAGTACTTC. Translation gives CASSTGGLAGGLQETQYF.

The chain has TRBV11-2 and TRBJ2-3, with D perhaps TRBD2 (5 bases). Per germline, CDR1 SGHAT and CDR2 FQNNGV. V dropped 5 bases and J dropped 5 bases, with 26 bases sitting between them. There are 18 residues in the CDR3. The CDR3 sequence: CASSHLLRESLLVDTQYF. CDR3 bases: TGTGCCAGCAGCCATCTTTTGAGGGAATCTCTATTGGTAGATACGCAGTATTTT.

The chain joins TRBV5-4 to TRBJ2-3; 11 bases map to TRBD2. This CDR3 is 16 amino acids long. CDR1 and CDR2 (germline): SGHNT, YYREEE (reference sequence). The V segment lost 4 bases and the J segment 5 bases; nucleotides outside the gene matches: 9. CDR3 DNA: TGTGCCAGCAGCCATACTAGCGGGGGCCGAATAGATACGCAGTATTTT. This translates into CASSHTSGGRIDTQYF.

This clone was recorded a few times. The chain is built from TRBV5-1 and TRBJ2-2; TRBD1 matches 7 bases. Looked up from germline, CDR1 is SGHRS and CDR2 is YFSETQ. CDR3 size: 15 residues. V lost 4 bases to trimming and J lost 1 base; unmatched junction nucleotides: 4. CDR3 in amino acids: CASSARDRNTGELFF. The CDR3 DNA reads TGCGCCAGCAGCGCCCGGGACAGGAACACCGGGGAGCTGTTTTTT.

A remark on this clone: A junction end diverges from the germline sequence, so it may reflect a read error. V and J are TRBV15 and TRBJ2-1, with D uncertain. This CDR3 comprises 16 residues. Germline CDR1 LNHNV, CDR2 YYDKDF (reference sequence). For the CDR3, the DNA is TGTGCCGCCAGCAACGCGCAGCGCGACGCCTACAATGAGCAGTTCTTC. It codes for CAASNAQRDAYNEQFF.

This sequence joins TRBV7-9 and TRBJ1-1; 8 bases line up with TRBD1. V lost 7 bases and J lost 3; bases outside the gene matches: 7. The CDR3 totals 14 residues. The germline CDR1 and CDR2 sequences are SEHNR and FQNEAQ (reference sequence). The CDR3 DNA sequence: TGTGCCAGCACCACAGGGGGTTTTGACACTGAAGCTTTCTTT. Amino acid sequence: CASTTGGFDTEAFF.

A few counts support this clone. In DNA form, the CDR3 reads TGTGCCAGCTCACCATTTGAGCCTGAGGATGAGCAGTTCTTC. This sequence encodes CASSPFEPEDEQFF. The V and J genes are TRBV18 and TRBJ2-1; D is undetermined. CDR1 and CDR2 from the germline V gene are KGHSH and LQKENI. This CDR3 region has 14 residues. Trimming pared 2 bases from V and 8 bases from J, leaving 13 bases between. Looking up the rest from reference TRBV18 and TRBJ2-1 gives the full variable domain: NAGVMQNPRHLVRRRGQEARLRCSPMKGHSHVYWYRQLPEEGLKFMVYLQKENIIDESGMPKERFSAEFPKEGPSILRIQQVVRGDSAAYFCASSPFEPEDEQFFGPGTRLTVL.

This clone was recorded once. The rearrangement links TRBV29-1 to TRBJ2-3; possible D gene TRBD1, 6 bases. Germline assignment: CDR1 SQVTM and CDR2 ANQGSEA. The CDR3 consists of 13 residues. Trimming left V 7 bases short and J 5 bases short, with 16 bases between. The CDR3 is CSDYSRGLDTQYF. CDR3 in DNA: TGCAGCGATTATTCCAGGGGATTAGATACGCAGTATTTT.

The chain is built from TRBV6-1 and TRBJ2-1; 9 positions match TRBD2. The junction had 5 bases not matched to a gene; V was cut back by 5 bases and J by 3 bases. This CDR3 has 15 residues. The germline CDR1 and CDR2 sequences are MNHNS and SASEGT. CDR3 region: CASSQGGGDYNEQFF. DNA for the CDR3: TGTGCCAGCAGTCAGGGCGGGGGGGACTACAATGAGCAGTTCTTC.

The chain couples TRBV7-2 to TRBJ2-2; a possible D gene is TRBD2 (6 bases). The V gene lost 0 bases and the J gene lost 4 bases, with 9 bases spanning the gap. The germline V gene encodes CDR1 SGHTA and CDR2 FQGNSA. The CDR3 length is 15 residues. CDR3: CASSLALASTGELFF. The CDR3 DNA is TGTGCCAGCAGCTTAGCGCTAGCGAGCACCGGGGAGCTGTTTTTT. The whole variable domain, remainder taken from reference TRBV7-2 and TRBJ2-2, is GAGVSQSPSNKVTEKGKDVELRCDPISGHTALYWYRQSLGQGLEFLIYFQGNSAPDKSGLPSDRFSAERTGGSVSTLTIQRTQQEDSAVYLCASSLALASTGELFFGEGSRLTVL.

This sequence joins TRBV27 and TRBJ2-5, with 9 bases aligning to TRBD1. Germline V CDR1 and CDR2: MNHEY, SMNVEV (reference sequence). V was pared by 5 bases and J by 4 bases, with 11 bases of the junction left unmatched. The CDR3 has 16 residues. The CDR3 nucleotides are TGTGCCAGCAGTCCTCAGGGACAGGGTGTAGGAGAGACCCAGTACTTC. It translates to CASSPQGQGVGETQYF.

The V call is TRBV5-6, the J call TRBJ1-2; no firm D call. The CDR3 runs 16 residues. V was trimmed by 0 bases and J by 0 bases, leaving 12 bases between them. The germline CDR1 and CDR2 sequences are SGHDT and YYEEEE. The CDR3 DNA follows: TGTGCCAGCAGCTTGGCCGCCCAGGCAGCTAACTATGGCTACACCTTC. Amino acids: CASSLAAQAANYGYTF.

The rearrangement uses TRBV4-3 and TRBJ2-1; D remains unclear. V was clipped by 6 bases and J by 5 bases, with 11 bases between them. The CDR3 has 13 amino acids. Germline-derived CDR1 and CDR2 are LGHNA and YSLEER. The CDR3 nucleotides are TGCGCCAGCAGATTGAGAGGCCACAATGAGCAGTTCTTC. It is translated as CASRLRGHNEQFF.

This chain connects TRBV27 to TRBJ2-3, with TRBD1 matching over 8 bases. The CDR3 is 13 amino acids. J lost 8 bases, V lost 6 bases, and 7 bases had no gene match. CDR1 and CDR2 from the germline V gene are MNHEY and SMNVEV (reference sequence). The CDR3 loop is CASRKQGASTQYF. The CDR3 DNA follows: TGTGCCAGCAGAAAGCAGGGGGCAAGTACGCAGTATTTT.

The chain joins TRBV6-5 to TRBJ2-5; the D is unclear. The CDR3 covers 13 residues. V was shortened by 2 bases and J by 1 base, with 5 bases between the two germline ends. The germline V gene encodes CDR1 MNHEY and CDR2 SVGAGI. The CDR3 protein is CASSYRVQETQYF. The CDR3 DNA follows: TGTGCCAGCAGTTACCGGGTCCAAGAGACCCAGTACTTC.

This clone was picked up a small number of times. The chain has TRBV6-5 and TRBJ1-1; D is unresolved. Germline CDR1 reads MNHEY; CDR2 reads SVGAGI. The CDR3 length is 13 residues. V lost 5 bases to trimming and J lost 8 bases, with 15 bases between them. In nucleotides, the CDR3 is TGTGCCAGCAGTCGGAGCCTCCAGACGGAAGCTTTCTTT. Translating gives CASSRSLQTEAFF.

The rearrangement links TRBV29-1 to TRBJ2-7, with 9 bases lining up with TRBD1. With V trimmed by 2 bases and J by 5 bases, 7 bases remained unmatched. The CDR3 contains 14 residues. The germline gives CDR1 SQVTM, CDR2 ANQGSEA. CDR3 DNA sequence: TGCAGCGTTGAAATCCGGGACAGGGAACACGAGCAGTACTTC. This encodes CSVEIRDREHEQYF.

This clone was counted once. The chain recombines TRBV4-2 with TRBJ2-1, with 7 bases that match TRBD2. This CDR3 spans 16 amino acids. Germline values: CDR1 LGHNA, CDR2 YNFKEQ. Trimming removed 0 bases from V and 3 bases from J; junction bases left unmatched: 5. The CDR3 region has the DNA TGTGCCAGCAGCCAAGATTACCTAGCGGACTACAATGAGCAGTTCTTC. It encodes CASSQDYLADYNEQFF.

V and J are TRBV30 and TRBJ2-1; 15 nucleotides align to TRBD2. The CDR3 is 17 amino acids. In germline, CDR1 is GTSNPN, CDR2 SVGIG (reference sequence). Losses at the gene ends were 5 bases for V and 10 bases for J; bases not matched to a gene: 15. CDR3: CAWDGPWTSGREGEQFF. Written as DNA, the CDR3 is TGTGCCTGGGATGGGCCCTGGACTAGCGGGAGGGAAGGGGAGCAGTTCTTC.

This clone was detected only once. Here the CDR3 reads CASSSGQRAGAGTDTQYF. CDR3 nucleotide sequence: TGCGCCAGCAGCTCGGGACAGAGAGCGGGAGCGGGCACAGATACGCAGTATTTT. The chain recombines TRBV5-1 with TRBJ2-3; tentative D call: TRBD2 (8 bases). Trimming took 3 bases from V and 1 from J, leaving 21 bases between them. The CDR3 runs to 18 residues. Germline CDR1 is SGHRS and CDR2 is YFSETQ.

V and J are TRBV18 and TRBJ2-1; tentative D call: TRBD2 (6 bases). Germline CDR1 KGHSH, CDR2 LQKENI. This CDR3 contains 17 residues. V lost 4 bases and J 5 bases, leaving 21 bases between the germline ends. As DNA, the CDR3 is TGTGCCAGCTCACTAGGGACTCCGAAGAGATCCAACAATGAGCAGTTCTTC. Translating it yields CASSLGTPKRSNNEQFF.

This chain joins TRBV27 and TRBJ2-7; 8 positions match TRBD1. The V and J ends lost 6 bases and 0 bases, in that order; junction bases with no gene match: 10. CDR1 is MNHEY and CDR2 is SMNVEV in the germline V gene (reference sequence). This CDR3 has 16 amino acids. The DNA for the CDR3 is TGTGCCAGCAGCCCATGGACAGGGCTAAGCTCCTACGAGCAGTACTTC. Amino acid sequence: CASSPWTGLSSYEQYF.

This clone was seen more than once but under ten times. The chain employs TRBV25-1 and TRBJ1-1; maybe TRBD1 (6 bases). Trimming shortened V by 3 bases and J by 1 base, and 12 bases separated the two germline ends. CDR1 and CDR2 (germline): MGHDK, SYGVNS. This CDR3 has 15 residues. This chain's CDR3 is CASSDSGAGNTEAFF. CDR3 bases: TGTGCCAGCAGTGATTCAGGGGCAGGGAACACTGAAGCTTTCTTT.